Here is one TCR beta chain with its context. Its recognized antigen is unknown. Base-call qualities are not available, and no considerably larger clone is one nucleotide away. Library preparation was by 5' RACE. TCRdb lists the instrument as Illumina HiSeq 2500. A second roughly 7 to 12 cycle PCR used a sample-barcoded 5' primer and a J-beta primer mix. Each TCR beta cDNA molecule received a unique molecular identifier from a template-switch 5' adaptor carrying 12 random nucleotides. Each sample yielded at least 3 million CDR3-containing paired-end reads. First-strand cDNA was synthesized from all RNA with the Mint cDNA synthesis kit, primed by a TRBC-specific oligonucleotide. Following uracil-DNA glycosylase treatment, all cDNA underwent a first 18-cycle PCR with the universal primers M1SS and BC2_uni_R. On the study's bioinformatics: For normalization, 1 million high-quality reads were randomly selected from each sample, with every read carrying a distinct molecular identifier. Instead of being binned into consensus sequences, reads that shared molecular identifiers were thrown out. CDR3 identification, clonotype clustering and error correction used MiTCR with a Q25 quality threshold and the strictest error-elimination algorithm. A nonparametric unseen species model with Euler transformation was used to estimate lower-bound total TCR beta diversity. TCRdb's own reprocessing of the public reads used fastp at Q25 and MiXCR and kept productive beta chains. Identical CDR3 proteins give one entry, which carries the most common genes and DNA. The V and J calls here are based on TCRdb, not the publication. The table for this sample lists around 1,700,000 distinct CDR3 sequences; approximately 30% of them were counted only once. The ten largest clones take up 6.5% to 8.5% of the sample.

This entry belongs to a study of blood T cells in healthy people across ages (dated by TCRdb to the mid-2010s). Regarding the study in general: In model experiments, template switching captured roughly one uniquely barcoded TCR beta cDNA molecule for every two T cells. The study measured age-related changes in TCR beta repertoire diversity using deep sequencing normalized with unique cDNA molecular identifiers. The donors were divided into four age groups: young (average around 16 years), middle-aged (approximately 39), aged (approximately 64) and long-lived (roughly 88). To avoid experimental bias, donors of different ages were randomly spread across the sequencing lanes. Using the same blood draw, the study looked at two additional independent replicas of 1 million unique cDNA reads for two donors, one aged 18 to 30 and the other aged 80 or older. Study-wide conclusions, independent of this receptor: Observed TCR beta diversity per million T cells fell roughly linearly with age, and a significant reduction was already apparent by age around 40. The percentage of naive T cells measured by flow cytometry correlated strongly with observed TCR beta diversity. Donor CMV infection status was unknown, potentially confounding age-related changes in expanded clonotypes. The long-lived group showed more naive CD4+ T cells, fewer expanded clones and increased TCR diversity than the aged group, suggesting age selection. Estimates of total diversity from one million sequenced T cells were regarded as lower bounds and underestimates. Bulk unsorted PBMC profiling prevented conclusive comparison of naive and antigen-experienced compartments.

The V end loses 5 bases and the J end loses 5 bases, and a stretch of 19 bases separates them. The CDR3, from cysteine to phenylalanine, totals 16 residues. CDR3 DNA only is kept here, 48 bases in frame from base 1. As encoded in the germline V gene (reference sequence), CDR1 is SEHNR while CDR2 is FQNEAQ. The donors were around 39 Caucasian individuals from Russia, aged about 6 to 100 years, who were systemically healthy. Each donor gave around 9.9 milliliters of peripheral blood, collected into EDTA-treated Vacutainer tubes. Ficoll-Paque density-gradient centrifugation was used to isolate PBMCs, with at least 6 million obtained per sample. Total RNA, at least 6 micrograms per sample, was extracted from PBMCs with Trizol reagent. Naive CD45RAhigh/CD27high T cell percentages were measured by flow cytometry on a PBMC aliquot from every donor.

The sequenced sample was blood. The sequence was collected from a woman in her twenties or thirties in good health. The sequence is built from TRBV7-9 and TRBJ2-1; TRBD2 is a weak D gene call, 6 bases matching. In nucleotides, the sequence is TGTGCCAGCAGCCCAGAGGGGACTCCAAACCACAATGAGCAGTTCTTC. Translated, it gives CASSPEGTPNHNEQFF.